This T cell receptor beta chain was found in a study of T cells after yellow fever vaccination. TCRdb reprocessed the 5' RACE reads with MiXCR, giving one entry per CDR3 protein. Of a few hundred thousand distinct CDR3 sequences in the sample, over 15% are singletons; the top ten hold 18%. This clonotype was detected only a few times. This CDR3 contains 14 residues. Germline V gene data show CDR1 as SGHVS and CDR2 as FNYEAQ. V was cut by 1 base and J by 7 bases, with 14 bases left in between. This specimen consisted of PBMCs, obtained before the yellow fever booster vaccination. The sequence was collected from a man younger than 35 who received the YFV17D yellow fever vaccine. The chain carries TRBV7-6 and TRBJ2-7, with a possible D match to TRBD2 (6 bases). CDR3 sequence reads: CASSLGRGTGEQYF. The CDR3 nucleotides are TGTGCCAGCAGCTTAGGTCGGGGGACGGGAGAGCAGTACTTC. The variable domain in full, with the rest retrieved from reference TRBV7-6 and TRBJ2-7, is GAGVSQSPRYKVTKRGQDVALRCDPISGHVSLYWYRQALGQGPEFLTYFNYEAQQDKSGLPNDRFSAERPEGSISTLTIQRTEQRDSAMYRCASSLGRGTGEQYFGPGTRLTVT.